The sequence of this T cell receptor beta chain was determined in a study of T cell responses to AZD1222 COVID-19 vaccine. The V end lost 2 bases, the J end lost 2 bases, and 7 bases lay between the germline ends. This CDR3 contains 14 residues. CDR1 is MNHEY, CDR2 SVGAGI, per germline. TCRdb keeps only in-frame clones here, not all; method: immunoSEQ multiplex PCR. The table has approximately 130,000 clones, nearly 95% seen once; the top ten hold 0.75% to 0.95%. The TCR comes from an adult in good health. J is TRBJ1-3 and V is TRBV6-5, with D hard to call. Specimen: peripheral blood, collected on day 0 of AZD1222 vaccination. The CDR3 sequence: CASSYGETGNTIYF. CDR3 coding DNA: TGTGCCAGCAGTTACGGGGAGACTGGAAACACCATATATTTT.